Each of the 5 T cell receptor beta chains below was sequenced from the same sample in a study of blood T cell repertoires in COVID-19. The assay was immunoSEQ multiplex PCR, and TCRdb's table has in-frame clones only and misses some. The sample contains around 100,000 clones, about 80% of which appear only once. The material sequenced was peripheral blood. All receptors derive from a man aged 55 to 69 with acute or convalescent COVID-19.

This rearrangement joins TRBV7-9 to TRBJ1-4; D not certain. This CDR3 has 16 residues. V was cut by 5 bases and J by 3 bases, with 16 bases left in between. Germline assignment: CDR1 SEHNR and CDR2 FQNEAQ (reference sequence). CDR3 sequence: CASSQQVARANEKLFF. Written as DNA, the CDR3 is TGTGCCAGCAGCCAGCAAGTGGCGAGGGCTAATGAAAAACTGTTTTTT.

The chain combines TRBV6-5 with TRBJ2-7, with 7 positions matching TRBD1. The CDR3 sequence is 14 residues long. Germline V gene data show CDR1 as MNHEY and CDR2 as SVGAGI. J gave up 4 bases and V 5 bases, and 8 bases lay outside the gene matches. The CDR3 DNA follows: TGTGCCAGCAGTACCTACAGGGGATCATACGAGCAGTACTTC. Its protein product is CASSTYRGSYEQYF.

This chain uses TRBV5-4 with TRBJ2-7; the D gene is possibly TRBD1 (6 bases). CDR1 is SGHNT and CDR2 is YYREEE in the germline V gene (reference sequence). There are 13 residues in the CDR3. The V end was cut by 4 bases, the J end by 3 bases, with 11 bases between. DNA for the CDR3: TGTGCCAGCAGCCAAGGACAGAACTACGAGCAGTACGTC. Its protein product is CASSQGQNYEQYV.

V is TRBV10-1 and J is TRBJ2-5; 7 nucleotides match TRBD2. J lost 2 bases, V lost 6 bases, and 3 bases had no gene match. CDR3 length equals 13 residues. Germline CDR1 reads WNHNN; CDR2 reads SYGVQD (reference sequence). The CDR3 region has the DNA TGCGCCAGCAGCCCCGGGGGGCAAGAGACCCAGTACTTC. Translated: CASSPGGQETQYF.

The rearrangement links TRBV11-2 to TRBJ2-6; 8 positions match TRBD1. The CDR3 totals 19 residues. The V gene's germline CDR1 is SGHAT and CDR2 FQNNGV. V lost 1 base, J lost 2 bases, and 10 bases stayed unmatched. This CDR3 is CASSLVQGAGVAGANVLTF. For the CDR3, the DNA is TGTGCCAGCAGCTTAGTCCAGGGGGCTGGGGTTGCTGGGGCCAACGTCCTGACTTTC. Full variable domain (missing parts from reference TRBV11-2 and TRBJ2-6): EAGVAQSPRYKIIEKRQSVAFWCNPISGHATLYWYQQILGQGPKLLIQFQNNGVVDDSQLPKDRFSAERLKGVDSTLKIQPAKLEDSAVYLCASSLVQGAGVAGANVLTFGAGSRLTVL.